A single sample gave rise to the 27 T cell receptor beta chains below, sequenced in a study of cytomegalovirus exposure and HLA in healthy donors. PCR amplification relied on 60 Vbeta primers (plus 13 Jbeta primers). Profiled with immunoSEQ multiplex PCR; TCRdb holds only in-frame clones, not every one. The sample records 120,000 to 150,000 clones, around 75% being singletons. What was sequenced was PBMCs. Receptors were obtained from a woman aged 40 to 49 in good health and CMV-seronegative.

V and J are TRBV19 and TRBJ1-6; TRBD1 is a possible D gene (5 bases). V lost 6 bases to trimming and J lost 7 bases, with 16 bases between them. This CDR3 has 15 residues. Germline CDR1 is LNHDA and CDR2 is SQIVND (reference sequence). CDR3 bases: TGTGCCAGTAGGACCGGGACTGTACAGAATTCACCCCTCCACTTT. Translation gives CASRTGTVQNSPLHF. The variable domain in full, with the rest retrieved from reference TRBV19 and TRBJ1-6, is DGGITQSPKYLFRKEGQNVTLSCEQNLNHDAMYWYRQDPGQGLRLIYYSQIVNDFQKGDIAEGYSVSREKKESFPLTVTSAQKNPTAFYLCASRTGTVQNSPLHFGNGTRLTVT.

V usage is TRBV29-1 and J usage is TRBJ1-1, with D possibly matching TRBD1 (6 bases). Germline V gives CDR1 SQVTM, CDR2 ANQGSEA. V was pared by 5 bases and J by 6 bases, with 13 bases between. This CDR3 has 12 residues. The CDR3 nucleotides read TGCAGCGTTTGGCAGGGGAGGGCTGAAGCTTTCTTT. It translates to CSVWQGRAEAFF.

This sequence joins TRBV9 and TRBJ2-7, with 11 bases lining up with TRBD2. There are 17 residues in the CDR3. CDR1 SGDLS and CDR2 YYNGEE come from the germline V gene. The junction had 7 bases not matched to a gene; V was cut back by 0 bases and J by 2 bases. DNA of the CDR3: TGTGCCAGCAGCGTAGGGTCTAGCGGGAGGATTCCCTACGAGCAGTACTTC. Residues: CASSVGSSGRIPYEQYF.

This clone appeared a single time. The V call is TRBV9, the J call TRBJ1-3; D is perhaps TRBD1 (5 bases). CDR1 SGDLS and CDR2 YYNGEE come from the germline V gene. CDR3 length: 13 residues. Deletions cut 6 bases from V and 1 base from J, with 8 bases between. The DNA of the CDR3 is TGTGCCAGCACCCAGGGTTCTGGAAACACCATATATTTT. It translates to CASTQGSGNTIYF.

The chain joins TRBV5-4 to TRBJ1-4; 10 bases match TRBD1. The CDR3 covers 16 residues. Germline CDR1 reads SGHNT; CDR2 reads YYREEE (reference sequence). J lost 8 bases, V lost 5 bases, and 12 bases had no gene match. The CDR3 spells CASSPRPGQGIEKLFF. The CDR3 DNA reads TGTGCCAGCAGTCCAAGACCGGGACAGGGGATCGAAAAACTGTTTTTT.

The chain links TRBV27 to TRBJ1-2; 7 bases are shared with TRBD1. CDR3 length equals 14 residues. From germline, CDR1 is MNHEY and CDR2 SMNVEV (reference sequence). J lost 5 bases, V lost 8 bases, and 11 bases had no gene match. The CDR3 region has the DNA TGTGCCAGCTCCAGCAGGGGGAATAGTTATGGCTACACCTTC. Protein product: CASSSRGNSYGYTF.

Points on this clone: One end of the junction is discordant with germline, which a read error may explain. This sample also contains other DNA sequences that code for the same CDR3. V gene TRBV5-4 combines with J gene TRBJ1-6, with D possibly TRBD1 on 6 matching bases. Germline CDR1 reads SGHNT; CDR2 reads YYREEE (reference sequence). This CDR3 region has 15 residues. CDR3 nucleotides: TGTGCCAGCAGCTTGGCGGGGGGCCATAATTCCCCCCTCCACTTT. This codes for CASSLAGGHNSPLHF.

This clone was detected a few times. This chain joins TRBV7-7 and TRBJ1-1; D is undetermined. Germline-derived CDR1 and CDR2 are SSHAT and FNYEAQ (reference sequence). This CDR3 has 13 amino acids. V dropped 3 bases and J dropped 1 base, with 6 bases sitting between them. Written as DNA, the CDR3 is TGTGCCAGCAGCTTCAGTGCGAACACTGAAGCTTTCTTT. It translates to CASSFSANTEAFF.

This clone is a singleton in its sample. This chain links TRBV6-6 with TRBJ1-2; D is unclear. Germline loops: CDR1 MNHNY, CDR2 SVGAGI (reference sequence). The CDR3 length is 11 residues. V was pared by 4 bases and J by 2 bases, with 2 bases between. This CDR3 reads CASSSNYGYTF. In nucleotides, the CDR3 is TGTGCCAGCAGTTCAAACTATGGCTACACCTTC.

This clone was recorded a few times. This sequence joins TRBV6-5 and TRBJ2-1; 10 positions agree with TRBD2. Germline CDR1 is MNHEY and CDR2 is SVGAGI. Trimming cost V 8 bases and J 15 bases; bases outside gene matches: 10. CDR3 size: 12 residues. The CDR3 sequence: CASGILAGAPFF. In nucleotides, the CDR3 is TGTGCCAGCGGTATCCTAGCGGGAGCACCGTTCTTC.

This chain connects TRBV5-1 to TRBJ1-2; 8 positions match TRBD1. Trimming took 0 bases from V and 2 from J; bases not matched to a gene: 6. CDR3 length equals 16 residues. Looked up from germline, CDR1 is SGHRS and CDR2 is YFSETQ. CDR3 bases: TGCGCCAGCAGCTTGGGAGGACAGGGAATAAACTATGGCTACACCTTC. This codes for CASSLGGQGINYGYTF.

CDR3 amino acids: CASSRDWGDGEQYF. For the CDR3, the DNA is TGTGCCAGTAGTCGAGACTGGGGAGACGGCGAGCAGTACTTC. The chain combines TRBV19 with TRBJ2-7; weak D call: TRBD2 (5 bases). The CDR3 sequence is 14 residues long. The V and J ends lost 5 bases and 6 bases respectively, with 17 bases between them. CDR1 and CDR2 from the germline V gene are LNHDA and SQIVND (reference sequence).

This chain links TRBV5-4 with TRBJ2-2; 14 nucleotides match TRBD2. The CDR3 loop spans 15 amino acids. Trimming took 7 bases from V and 6 from J; bases not matched to a gene: 5. CDR1 and CDR2 from the germline V gene are SGHNT and YYREEE (reference sequence). In DNA, the CDR3 is TGTGCCAGCGGCAGACTAGCGGGGGGGTCCGGGGAGCTGTTTTTT. This gives the protein CASGRLAGGSGELFF.

The gene calls are TRBV5-1 and TRBJ1-3; D is unresolved. The CDR3 covers 15 residues. Germline V lookup: CDR1 SGHRS, CDR2 YFSETQ. The germline V and J ends were trimmed by 3 bases and 0 bases, with 10 bases remaining between them. CDR3 sequence reads: CASSSEGVSGNTIYF. The CDR3 region has the DNA TGCGCCAGCAGCTCGGAGGGCGTCTCTGGAAACACCATATATTTT.

The chain joins TRBV28 to TRBJ2-1; 7 positions match TRBD1. Germline V gene data show CDR1 as MDHEN and CDR2 as SYDVKM. The CDR3 length is 19 residues. Trimming at V came to 6 bases and at J to 3 bases, leaving 20 bases not matched to a gene. Here the CDR3 reads CASRTRQGAIFSVYNEQFF. Here the CDR3 DNA reads TGTGCCAGCAGGACGAGACAGGGAGCCATCTTCTCTGTCTACAATGAGCAGTTCTTC.

J is TRBJ1-2 and V is TRBV6-5; 7 nucleotides agree with TRBD1. This CDR3 spans 15 amino acids. J was trimmed by 4 bases and V by 0 bases; bases with no gene match: 5. Germline V gene sequence: CDR1 MNHEY, CDR2 SVGAGI. As DNA, the CDR3 is TGTGCCAGCAGTTACTCGATGCAGGGGGGCTATGGCTACACCTTC. As protein: CASSYSMQGGYGYTF.

This clone was seen a handful of times. This chain uses TRBV19 with TRBJ2-7, with D unresolved. The CDR3 consists of 13 residues. CDR1 and CDR2 (germline): LNHDA, SQIVND (reference sequence). Trimming stripped 5 bases from V and 2 bases from J, with 10 bases between. CDR3 region: CASSRAEAYEQYF. The CDR3 bases are TGTGCCAGTAGTCGAGCTGAGGCCTACGAGCAGTACTTC.

This chain joins TRBV11-2 and TRBJ1-2, with D perhaps matching TRBD1 (5 bases). Looked up from germline, CDR1 is SGHAT and CDR2 is FQNNGV. This CDR3 contains 14 residues. Between the trimmed V and J ends, which lost 0 bases and 4 bases, there was a span of 9 bases. This CDR3 reads CASSLDRGGYGYTF. The CDR3 DNA reads as TGTGCCAGCAGCTTAGATCGGGGGGGCTATGGCTACACCTTC.

The chain employs TRBV7-6 and TRBJ2-7; 8 nucleotides line up with TRBD1. V gave up 2 bases and J gave up 3 bases; unmatched junction bases: 9. The CDR3 is made up of 16 amino acids. Germline V gene sequence: CDR1 SGHVS, CDR2 FNYEAQ. The CDR3 coding sequence is TGTGCCAGCAGCTTAACCTCAGGGGGCGAAATCTACGAGCAGTACTTC. Translating gives CASSLTSGGEIYEQYF.

This clone was recorded only once. The V gene is TRBV19, the J gene TRBJ2-5; TRBD1 matches 7 bases. The J segment lost 4 bases and the V segment lost 4 bases, leaving 0 bases of the junction unmatched. Germline V lookup: CDR1 LNHDA, CDR2 SQIVND (reference sequence). There are 12 residues in the CDR3. In DNA, the CDR3 is TGTGCCAGTAGTACAGGGGGAGAGACCCAGTACTTC. Its translation is CASSTGGETQYF. Combining the CDR3 with reference TRBV19 and TRBJ2-5 gives the whole variable domain DGGITQSPKYLFRKEGQNVTLSCEQNLNHDAMYWYRQDPGQGLRLIYYSQIVNDFQKGDIAEGYSVSREKKESFPLTVTSAQKNPTAFYLCASSTGGETQYFGPGTRLLVL.

This clone was counted only a few times. The gene calls are TRBV5-4 and TRBJ1-3, with D uncertain. Trimming shortened V by 0 bases and J by 4 bases, and 17 bases separated the two germline ends. Germline values: CDR1 SGHNT, CDR2 YYREEE (reference sequence). CDR3 length: 17 residues. CDR3 DNA: TGTGCCAGCAGCTTGGCTGGTACAGCTACGGGGGGAAACACCATATATTTT. The encoded protein is CASSLAGTATGGNTIYF.

V usage is TRBV2 and J usage is TRBJ1-4, with 10 bases fitting TRBD1. Per the germline V gene, CDR1 is SNHLY and CDR2 is FYNNEI. The trim removed 5 bases at V and 4 bases at J, leaving 1 base unmatched. This CDR3 contains 14 residues. For the CDR3, the DNA is TGTGCCAGCAGTCGGGACAGGGGTAATGAAAAACTGTTTTTT. Residues: CASSRDRGNEKLFF.

The V and J genes are TRBV28 and TRBJ1-2; 7 bases map to TRBD1. The CDR3 covers 13 residues. J gave up 13 bases and V 5 bases, and 13 bases lay outside the gene matches. Germline loops: CDR1 MDHEN, CDR2 SYDVKM. CDR3: CASSIATGTQSTF. In nucleotides, the CDR3 is TGTGCCAGCAGTATCGCGACAGGGACCCAGTCCACCTTC.

V is TRBV5-1 and J is TRBJ2-3; the match to TRBD2 covers 11 bases. The CDR3 extends over 16 amino acids. CDR1 is SGHRS and CDR2 is YFSETQ in the germline V gene. The ends lost 0 bases at V and 7 bases at J; junction bases unmatched: 7. The CDR3 is CASSLDASGRYYTQYF. The CDR3 DNA reads as TGCGCCAGCAGCTTGGATGCTAGCGGGAGGTATTATACGCAGTATTTT. The whole variable domain, filled in from reference TRBV5-1 and TRBJ2-3, reads KAGVTQTPRYLIKTRGQQVTLSCSPISGHRSVSWYQQTPGQGLQFLFEYFSETQRNKGNFPGRFSGRQFSNSRSEMNVSTLELGDSALYLCASSLDASGRYYTQYFGPGTRLTVL.

The chain recombines TRBV6-4 with TRBJ2-3; 7 nucleotides match TRBD2. CDR1 is MRHNA and CDR2 is SNTAGT in the germline V gene. V dropped 10 bases and J dropped 7; count of bases not matched to a gene: 17. The CDR3 sequence is 15 residues long. CDR3 sequence: CATKSASGATNTQYF. DNA of the CDR3: TGTGCCACCAAGTCGGCTAGCGGAGCAACTAATACGCAGTATTTT.

This clone was counted between two and nine times. CDR3 nucleotides: TGTGCCAGCAGTTTCCGGGGTCCCTACGAGCAGTACTTC. This gives the protein CASSFRGPYEQYF. The V gene is TRBV5-4, the J gene TRBJ2-7; D is possibly TRBD2 (5 bases). Looked up from germline, CDR1 is SGHNT and CDR2 is YYREEE (reference sequence). The V end lost 5 bases, the J end lost 2 bases, and 11 bases lay between the germline ends. The CDR3 runs to 13 residues.

The chain couples TRBV9 to TRBJ2-2, with 9 positions matching TRBD2. The CDR3 length is 18 residues. V lost 4 bases and J lost 2; bases outside the gene matches: 12. The germline V gene encodes CDR1 SGDLS and CDR2 YYNGEE. CDR3 sequence (DNA): TGTGCCAGCAGCCGTACAACCCCAGCGGGGGGAAACACCGGGGAGCTGTTTTTT. Protein sequence: CASSRTTPAGGNTGELFF.